These 19 T cell receptor beta chains came from one sample sequenced in a study of blood T cells in healthy people across ages. Through a sample-barcoded 5' primer and a J-beta primer mix, a second PCR was run for about 7 to 12 cycles. TCRdb fed the 5' RACE reads into MiXCR, producing one record per CDR3 protein. The sample has over 1,500,000 distinct CDR3 sequences, about two fifths seen once. The sequenced material came from blood. These receptors originate from a human donor in good health.

This clonotype occurred a few times. The V call is TRBV7-3, the J call TRBJ2-1, with TRBD1 matching over 7 bases. With V trimmed by 2 bases and J by 9 bases, 7 bases remained unmatched. Germline-derived CDR1 and CDR2 are SGHTA and FQGTGA. CDR3 length: 14 amino acids. CDR3 protein: CASSLEQGIAEQFF. In DNA form, the CDR3 reads TGTGCCAGCAGCTTAGAACAGGGGATCGCTGAGCAGTTCTTC.

This clonotype has at least ten counts. The CDR3 region has the DNA TGCAGTGCCAGGACAGGGGGCAATCAGCCCCAGCATTTT. Translated: CSARTGGNQPQHF. V gene TRBV20-1 combines with J gene TRBJ1-5; the match to TRBD1 covers 9 bases. Germline-derived CDR1 and CDR2 are DFQATT and SNEGSKA (reference sequence). After removal of 6 bases from V and 2 bases from J, the junction contained 2 bases not matched to a gene. This CDR3 is built from 13 residues.

The V and J genes are TRBV4-3 and TRBJ1-4; the D is unclear. In germline, CDR1 is LGHNA, CDR2 YSLEER. The CDR3 has 16 residues. Between the trimmed V and J ends, which lost 4 bases and 0 bases, there was a span of 12 bases. CDR3 bases: TGCGCCAGCAGCCCGGATTTCAGCGCAACTAATGAAAAACTGTTTTTT. It yields the protein CASSPDFSATNEKLFF.

J is TRBJ1-2 and V is TRBV11-2, with D possibly being TRBD1 (5 bases). Germline V gives CDR1 SGHAT, CDR2 FQNNGV. Trimming cost V 4 bases and J 8 bases, with 14 bases left between them. This CDR3 has 13 amino acids. The CDR3 loop is CASSSLGGRGYTF. The CDR3 nucleotides are TGTGCCAGCAGCTCCCTTGGGGGTCGGGGCTACACCTTC.

The chain couples TRBV12-3 or TRBV12-4 to TRBJ2-7, with no clear D. Trimming cost V 5 bases and J 9 bases, with 14 bases left between them. This CDR3 spans 12 amino acids. CDR3: CASSALFKGQYF. The CDR3, as DNA: TGTGCCAGCAGTGCTCTATTCAAGGGGCAGTACTTC.

The table lists this clonotype with a few counts. J is TRBJ2-1 and V is TRBV27, with D possibly matching TRBD1 (5 bases). This CDR3 region has 16 residues. Trimming removed 7 bases at V and 6 bases at J, with 22 bases between. Germline CDR1 MNHEY, CDR2 SMNVEV (reference sequence). CDR3 sequence (DNA): TGTGCCAGCAAAGGTCTTTTAGGGGTTGGTATCAATGAGCAGTTCTTC. This gives the protein CASKGLLGVGINEQFF.

This clonotype appeared a few times. The chain uses TRBV4-3 and TRBJ1-2; D remains unclear. V shed 0 bases and J shed 8 bases, with 16 bases lying between them. The germline V gene encodes CDR1 LGHNA and CDR2 YSLEER. This CDR3 comprises 15 residues. The CDR3 protein is CASSQEGEKAEGYTF. CDR3 sequence (DNA): TGCGCCAGCAGCCAAGAAGGAGAAAAGGCGGAAGGCTACACCTTC.

In this sample, this clonotype turned up a few times. The chain recombines TRBV7-2 with TRBJ1-5, with a weak D call TRBD1 (5 bases). With 0 bases removed from V and 4 bases from J, the gap between germline ends came to 10 bases. Germline-derived CDR1 and CDR2 are SGHTA and FQGNSA. This CDR3 is 15 amino acids long. CDR3 residues: CASSLAGGLNQPQHF. The DNA of the CDR3 is TGTGCCAGCAGCTTAGCCGGGGGTTTGAATCAGCCCCAGCATTTT.

This rearrangement joins TRBV2 to TRBJ2-7, with D perhaps given as TRBD1 or TRBD2 (5 bases each). CDR3 size: 12 residues. The V gene's germline CDR1 is SNHLY and CDR2 FYNNEI. V was trimmed by 8 bases and J by 2 bases, leaving 10 bases between them. The CDR3 loop reads CASGDGAYEQYF. The CDR3 DNA sequence: TGTGCCAGCGGGGACGGCGCCTACGAGCAGTACTTC.

The V call is TRBV20-1, the J call TRBJ2-7, with TRBD2 as a possible D gene (6 bases). The CDR3 is 12 amino acids. Deletions cut 6 bases from V and 5 bases from J, with 14 bases between. Germline CDR1 DFQATT, CDR2 SNEGSKA (reference sequence). In DNA, the CDR3 is TGCAGTGCCATGGAGGGGTGCCACGAGCAGTACTTC. This sequence encodes CSAMEGCHEQYF.

This rearrangement joins TRBV20-1 to TRBJ2-1; possibly TRBD1 for D (5 bases). The germline CDR1 and CDR2 sequences are DFQATT and SNEGSKA (reference sequence). The V end lost 2 bases, the J end lost 0 bases, and 14 bases lay between the germline ends. CDR3 length: 16 residues. The CDR3 DNA reads TGCAGTGCTAGAACTCAGGGCGGTAGCTCCTACAATGAGCAGTTCTTC. Translating it yields CSARTQGGSSYNEQFF.

V and J are TRBV20-1 and TRBJ2-5; maybe TRBD2 (8 bases). V lost 6 bases, J lost 1 base, and 15 bases lay in between. Germline V gene lookup returns CDR1 DFQATT and CDR2 SNEGSKA (reference sequence). The CDR3 extends over 14 amino acids. CDR3 DNA sequence: TGCAGTGCAAGGGGGCGGGGGGTCCAAGAGACCCAGTACTTC. Translated: CSARGRGVQETQYF.

V gene TRBV5-1 combines with J gene TRBJ2-7, with TRBD1 matching 7 bases. Germline-derived CDR1 and CDR2 are SGHRS and YFSETQ. This CDR3 comprises 13 residues. Trimming cost V 6 bases and J 3 bases; bases outside gene matches: 6. The CDR3 loop is CASTFRQGYEQYF. Written as DNA, the CDR3 is TGCGCCAGCACCTTCCGACAGGGCTACGAGCAGTACTTC.

The rearrangement uses TRBV19 and TRBJ1-1; perhaps TRBD1 as D (5 bases). The CDR3 has 14 residues. V was cut by 4 bases and J by 4 bases, with 13 bases left in between. In germline, CDR1 is LNHDA, CDR2 SQIVND (reference sequence). This CDR3 reads CASSTLARGTEAFF. The DNA for the CDR3 is TGTGCCAGTAGTACCCTAGCGAGGGGCACTGAAGCTTTCTTT.

The chain joins TRBV12-3 or TRBV12-4 to TRBJ1-2, with D possibly TRBD1 on 5 matching bases. Trimming took 3 bases from V and 8 from J, leaving 16 bases between them. This CDR3 contains 14 residues. CDR3 in amino acids: CASSLIAGTPGYTF. The CDR3 DNA sequence: TGTGCCAGCAGTTTGATTGCGGGGACTCCAGGCTACACCTTC.

This clonotype was counted only a few times. The genes are TRBV6-5 and TRBJ2-3; 9 bases are a match to TRBD2. The germline V gene has CDR1 MNHEY and CDR2 SVGAGI. The CDR3 contains 18 residues. With V trimmed by 2 bases and J by 4 bases, 13 bases remained unmatched. The CDR3 protein is CASSYPFGSGGAPDTQYF. DNA of the CDR3: TGTGCCAGCAGTTACCCCTTTGGTAGCGGGGGAGCCCCAGATACGCAGTATTTT.

The chain recombines TRBV20-1 with TRBJ2-3; a weak D match, TRBD1 (6 bases). The CDR3 runs 17 residues. Germline CDR1 and CDR2: DFQATT and SNEGSKA (reference sequence). V was pared by 2 bases and J by 2 bases, with 20 bases between. CDR3 DNA sequence: TGCAGTGCTAGACCTCAACAGGGTAACAGACACACAGATACGCAGTATTTT. It codes for CSARPQQGNRHTDTQYF.

This clonotype was picked up many times. Here the CDR3 DNA reads TGTGCCAGCAGCTTAAGGGCGGGGTCACCAGATACGCAGTATTTT. Its translation is CASSLRAGSPDTQYF. V gene TRBV7-6 combines with J gene TRBJ2-3; D is possibly TRBD2 (6 bases). CDR1 and CDR2 from the germline V gene are SGHVS and FNYEAQ. The CDR3 has 15 residues. With 2 bases removed from V and 4 bases from J, the gap between germline ends came to 13 bases.

This clonotype showed up just a few times. The chain employs TRBV7-9 and TRBJ2-5, with D perhaps matching TRBD1 (6 bases). Germline loops: CDR1 SEHNR, CDR2 FQNEAQ (reference sequence). Trimming took off 9 bases at V and 1 base at J, with 15 bases between the two ends. The CDR3 consists of 14 residues. CDR3 loop: CASKTGIIQETQYF. Written as DNA, the CDR3 is TGTGCCAGTAAAACAGGGATTATCCAAGAGACCCAGTACTTC. Full variable domain (missing parts from reference TRBV7-9 and TRBJ2-5): DTGVSQNPRHKITKRGQNVTFRCDPISEHNRLYWYRQTLGQGPEFLTYFQNEAQLEKSRLLSDRFSAERPKGSFSTLEIQRTEQGDSAMYLCASKTGIIQETQYFGPGTRLLVL.